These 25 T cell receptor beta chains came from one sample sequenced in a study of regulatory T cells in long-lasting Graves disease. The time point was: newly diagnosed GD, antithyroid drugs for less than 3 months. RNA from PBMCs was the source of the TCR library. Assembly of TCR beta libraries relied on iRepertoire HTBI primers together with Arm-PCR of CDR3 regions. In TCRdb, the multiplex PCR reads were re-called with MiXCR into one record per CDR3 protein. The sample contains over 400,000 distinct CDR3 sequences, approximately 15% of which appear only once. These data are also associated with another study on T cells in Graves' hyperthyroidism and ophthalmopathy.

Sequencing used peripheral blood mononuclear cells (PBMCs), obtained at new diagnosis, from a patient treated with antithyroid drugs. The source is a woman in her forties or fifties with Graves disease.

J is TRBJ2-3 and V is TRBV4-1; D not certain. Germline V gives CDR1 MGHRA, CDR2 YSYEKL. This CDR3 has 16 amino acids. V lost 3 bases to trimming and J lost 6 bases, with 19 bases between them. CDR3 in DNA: TGCGCCAGCAGCCACCCTCTTGGGCCCGACCGCGATACGCAGTATTTT. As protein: CASSHPLGPDRDTQYF.

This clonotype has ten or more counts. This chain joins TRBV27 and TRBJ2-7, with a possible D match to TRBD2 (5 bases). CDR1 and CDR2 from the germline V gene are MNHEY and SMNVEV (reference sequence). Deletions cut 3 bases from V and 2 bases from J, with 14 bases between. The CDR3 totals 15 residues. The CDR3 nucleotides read TGTGCCAGCAGTTTCACTAGTGCGACCACCTACGAGCAGTACTTC. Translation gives CASSFTSATTYEQYF.

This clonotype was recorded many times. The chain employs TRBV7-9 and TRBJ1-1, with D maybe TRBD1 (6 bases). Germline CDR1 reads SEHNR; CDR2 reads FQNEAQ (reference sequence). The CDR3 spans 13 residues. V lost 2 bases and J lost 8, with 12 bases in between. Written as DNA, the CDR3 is TGTGCCAGCAGCTTAACGACGACAGGCGAAGCTTTCTTT. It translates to CASSLTTTGEAFF.

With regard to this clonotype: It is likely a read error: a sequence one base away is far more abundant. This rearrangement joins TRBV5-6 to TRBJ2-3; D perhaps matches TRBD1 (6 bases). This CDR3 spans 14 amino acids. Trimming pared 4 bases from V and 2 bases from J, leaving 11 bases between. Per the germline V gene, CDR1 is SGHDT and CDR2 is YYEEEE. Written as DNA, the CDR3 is TGTGCCAGCAGCCCCACAGGGACCACAGATACGCAGTATTTT. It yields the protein CASSPTGTTDTQYF.

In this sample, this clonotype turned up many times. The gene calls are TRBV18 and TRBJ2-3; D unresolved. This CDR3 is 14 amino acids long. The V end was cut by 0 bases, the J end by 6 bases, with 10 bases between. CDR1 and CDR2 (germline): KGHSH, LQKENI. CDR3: CASSPPNSVDTQYF. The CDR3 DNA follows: TGTGCCAGCTCACCACCGAACAGCGTCGATACGCAGTATTTT.

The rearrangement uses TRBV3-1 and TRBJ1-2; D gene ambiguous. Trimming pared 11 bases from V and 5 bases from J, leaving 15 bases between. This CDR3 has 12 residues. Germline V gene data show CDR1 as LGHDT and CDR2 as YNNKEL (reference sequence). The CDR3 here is CARTSIGYGYTF. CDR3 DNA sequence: TGTGCCCGCACCTCGATTGGTTATGGCTACACCTTC. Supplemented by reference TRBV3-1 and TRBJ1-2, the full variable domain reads DTAVSQTPKYLVTQMGNDKSIKCEQNLGHDTMYWYKQDSKKFLKIMFSYNNKELIINETVPNRFSPKSPDKAHLNLHINSLELGDSAVYFCARTSIGYGYTFGSGTRLTVV.

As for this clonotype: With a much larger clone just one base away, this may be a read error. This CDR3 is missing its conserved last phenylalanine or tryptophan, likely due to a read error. CDR3 coding DNA: TGTGCCAGCGAGTTTCGGCCTAGCGGGAGACAAGAGACCCAGTACCTC. This gives the protein CASEFRPSGRQETQYL. The chain recombines TRBV2 with TRBJ2-1; 10 bases line up with TRBD2. With the DNA end fitting TRBJ2-5 better, the J assignment may be wrong. Germline V gene data show CDR1 as SNHLY and CDR2 as FYNNEI. The length of the CDR3 is 16 residues.

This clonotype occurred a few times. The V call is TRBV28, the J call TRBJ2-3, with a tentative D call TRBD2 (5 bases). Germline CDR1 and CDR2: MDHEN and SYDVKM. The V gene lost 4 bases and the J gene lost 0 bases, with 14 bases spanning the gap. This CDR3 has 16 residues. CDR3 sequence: CASSSSLGLSTDTQYF. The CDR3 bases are TGTGCCAGCAGTTCTTCACTAGGGCTTAGCACAGATACGCAGTATTTT. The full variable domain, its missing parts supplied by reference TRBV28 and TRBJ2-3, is DVKVTQSSRYLVKRTGEKVFLECVQDMDHENMFWYRQDPGLGLRLIYFSYDVKMKEKGDIPEGYSVSREKKERFSLILESASTNQTSMYLCASSSSLGLSTDTQYFGPGTRLTVL.

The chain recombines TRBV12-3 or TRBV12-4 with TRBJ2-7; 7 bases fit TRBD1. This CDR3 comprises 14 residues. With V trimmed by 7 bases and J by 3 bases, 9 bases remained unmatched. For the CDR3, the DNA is TGTGCCAGCATGAGGCACGGGACAGACTACGAGCAGTACTTC. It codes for CASMRHGTDYEQYF.

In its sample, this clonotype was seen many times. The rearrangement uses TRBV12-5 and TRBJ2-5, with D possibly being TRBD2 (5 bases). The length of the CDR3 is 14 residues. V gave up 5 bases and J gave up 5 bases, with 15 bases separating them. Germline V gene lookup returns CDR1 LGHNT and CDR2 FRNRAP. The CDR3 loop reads CASGPREASETQYF. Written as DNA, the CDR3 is TGTGCTAGTGGTCCCCGGGAAGCGAGTGAGACCCAGTACTTC. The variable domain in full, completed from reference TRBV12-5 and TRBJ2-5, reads DARVTQTPRHKVTEMGQEVTMRCQPILGHNTVFWYRQTMMQGLELLAYFRNRAPLDDSGMPKDRFSAEMPDATLATLKIQPSEPRDSAVYFCASGPREASETQYFGPGTRLLVL.

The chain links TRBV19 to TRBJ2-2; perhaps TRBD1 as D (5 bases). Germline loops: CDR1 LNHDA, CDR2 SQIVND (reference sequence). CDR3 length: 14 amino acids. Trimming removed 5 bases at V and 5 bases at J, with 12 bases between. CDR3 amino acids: CASSYFRVTGELFF. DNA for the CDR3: TGTGCCAGTAGTTACTTCAGGGTTACCGGGGAGCTGTTTTTT.

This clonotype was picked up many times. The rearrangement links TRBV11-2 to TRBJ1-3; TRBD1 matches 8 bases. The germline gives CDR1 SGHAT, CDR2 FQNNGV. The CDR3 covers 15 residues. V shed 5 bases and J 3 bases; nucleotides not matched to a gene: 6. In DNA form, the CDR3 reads TGTGCCAGCAGCGGACAGGGATCGGTTGGAAACACCATATATTTT. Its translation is CASSGQGSVGNTIYF.

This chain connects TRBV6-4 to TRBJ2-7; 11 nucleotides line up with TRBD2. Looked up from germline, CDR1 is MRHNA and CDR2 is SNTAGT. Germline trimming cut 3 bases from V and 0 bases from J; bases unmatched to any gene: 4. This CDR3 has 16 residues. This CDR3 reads CASSEFGTSGSYEQYF. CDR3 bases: TGTGCCAGCAGTGAATTTGGGACTAGCGGCTCCTACGAGCAGTACTTC.

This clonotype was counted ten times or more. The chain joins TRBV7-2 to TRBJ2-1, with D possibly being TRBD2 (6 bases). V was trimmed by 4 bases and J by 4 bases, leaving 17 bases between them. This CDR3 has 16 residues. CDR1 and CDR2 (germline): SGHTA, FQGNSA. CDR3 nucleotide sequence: TGTGCCAGCAGCTCCCCGGGGAGGTCCCCTTACAATGAGCAGTTCTTC. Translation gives CASSSPGRSPYNEQFF.

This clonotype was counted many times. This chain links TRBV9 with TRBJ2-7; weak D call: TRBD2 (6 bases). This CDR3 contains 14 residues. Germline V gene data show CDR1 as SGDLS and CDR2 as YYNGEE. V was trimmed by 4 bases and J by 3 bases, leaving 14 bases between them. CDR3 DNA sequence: TGTGCCAGCAGCCCCCACACGGGGGACTACGAGCAGTACTTC. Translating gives CASSPHTGDYEQYF.

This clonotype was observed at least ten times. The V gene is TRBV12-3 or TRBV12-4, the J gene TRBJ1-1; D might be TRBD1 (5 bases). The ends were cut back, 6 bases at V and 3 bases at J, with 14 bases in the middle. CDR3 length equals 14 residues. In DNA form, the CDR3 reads TGTGCCAGCAGCTGGGGGACCTCTTACACTGAAGCTTTCTTT. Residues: CASSWGTSYTEAFF.

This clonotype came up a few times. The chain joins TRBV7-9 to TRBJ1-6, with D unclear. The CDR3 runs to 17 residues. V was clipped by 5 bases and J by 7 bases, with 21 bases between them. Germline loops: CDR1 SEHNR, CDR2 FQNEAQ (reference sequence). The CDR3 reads CASSRTVVFGYNSPLHF. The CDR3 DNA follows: TGTGCCAGCAGCCGCACCGTGGTATTTGGGTACAATTCACCCCTCCACTTT.

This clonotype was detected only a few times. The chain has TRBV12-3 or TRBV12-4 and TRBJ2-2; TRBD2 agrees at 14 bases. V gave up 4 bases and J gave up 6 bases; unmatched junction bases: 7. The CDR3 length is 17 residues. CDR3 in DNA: TGTGCCAGCAGTTCCTCACCGGGACTAGCGGGAGCCGGGGAGCTGTTTTTT. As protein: CASSSSPGLAGAGELFF.

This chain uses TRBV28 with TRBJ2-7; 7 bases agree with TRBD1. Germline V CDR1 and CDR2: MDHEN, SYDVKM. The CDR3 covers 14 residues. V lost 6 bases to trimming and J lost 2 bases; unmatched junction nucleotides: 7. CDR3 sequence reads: CASSIYRGPYEQYF. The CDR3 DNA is TGTGCCAGCAGCATATACAGGGGCCCCTACGAGCAGTACTTC.

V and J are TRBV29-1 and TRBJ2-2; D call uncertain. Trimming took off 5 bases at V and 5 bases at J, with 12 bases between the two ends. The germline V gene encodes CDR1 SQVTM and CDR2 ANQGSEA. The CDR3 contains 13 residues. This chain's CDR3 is CSVCPSYTGELFF. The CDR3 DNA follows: TGCAGCGTTTGCCCTAGTTATACCGGGGAGCTGTTTTTT.

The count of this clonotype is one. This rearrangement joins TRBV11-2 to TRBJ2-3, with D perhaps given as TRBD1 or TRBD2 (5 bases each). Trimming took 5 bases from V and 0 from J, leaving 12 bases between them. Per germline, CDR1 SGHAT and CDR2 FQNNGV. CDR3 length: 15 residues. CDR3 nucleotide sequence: TGTGCCAGCAGCGATACTTGGGACAGCACAGATACGCAGTATTTT. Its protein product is CASSDTWDSTDTQYF.

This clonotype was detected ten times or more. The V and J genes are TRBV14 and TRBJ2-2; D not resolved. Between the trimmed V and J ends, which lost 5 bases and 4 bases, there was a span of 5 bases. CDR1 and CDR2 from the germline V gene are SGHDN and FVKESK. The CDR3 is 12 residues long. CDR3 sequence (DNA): TGTGCCAGCAGCGAACTCACCGGGGAGCTGTTTTTT. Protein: CASSELTGELFF.

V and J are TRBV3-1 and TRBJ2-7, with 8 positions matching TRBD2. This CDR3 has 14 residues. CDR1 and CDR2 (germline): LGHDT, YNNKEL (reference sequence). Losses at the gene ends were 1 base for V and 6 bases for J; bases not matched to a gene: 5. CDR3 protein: CASSQGGLAGEQYF. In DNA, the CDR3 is TGTGCCAGCAGCCAAGGGGGGCTAGCGGGCGAGCAGTACTTC.

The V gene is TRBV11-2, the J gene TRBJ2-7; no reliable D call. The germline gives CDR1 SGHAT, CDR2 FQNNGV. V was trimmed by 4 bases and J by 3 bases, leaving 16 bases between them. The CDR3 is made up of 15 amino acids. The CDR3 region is CASSSLGNADYEQYF. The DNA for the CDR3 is TGTGCCAGCAGCTCCCTGGGGAACGCGGACTACGAGCAGTACTTC.

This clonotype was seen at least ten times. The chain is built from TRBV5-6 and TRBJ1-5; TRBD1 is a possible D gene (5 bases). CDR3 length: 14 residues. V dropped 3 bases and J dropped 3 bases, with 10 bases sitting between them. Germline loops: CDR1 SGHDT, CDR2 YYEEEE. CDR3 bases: TGTGCCAGCAGCTATGGACATGACAATCAGCCCCAGCATTTT. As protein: CASSYGHDNQPQHF. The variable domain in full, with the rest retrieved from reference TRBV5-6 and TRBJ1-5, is DAGVTQSPTHLIKTRGQQVTLRCSPKSGHDTVSWYQQALGQGPQFIFQYYEEEERQRGNFPDRFSGHQFPNYSSELNVNALLLGDSALYLCASSYGHDNQPQHFGDGTRLSIL.